These 2 T cell receptor beta chains were all obtained from the same sample, sequenced in a study of T cell responses to AZD1222 COVID-19 vaccine. The table came from immunoSEQ multiplex PCR; TCRdb's copy has only in-frame clones and leaves some out. Found here are approximately 140,000 clones, approximately 91% of them singletons; the top ten hold around 1.9%. The material was peripheral blood, obtained 28 days after the second AZD1222 dose. The source of these receptors is an adult who received the AZD1222 COVID-19 vaccine.

This chain links TRBV6-1 with TRBJ1-6; 7 bases map to TRBD1. CDR1 and CDR2 from the germline V gene are MNHNS and SASEGT. The CDR3 has 16 residues. V lost 3 bases, J lost 6 bases, and 8 bases stayed unmatched. The CDR3 sequence is CASSDLTGAINSPLHF. The CDR3 DNA reads TGTGCCAGCAGTGACCTAACAGGGGCTATTAATTCACCCCTCCACTTT.

The chain links TRBV12-3 or TRBV12-4 to TRBJ1-5; D not certain. The CDR3 runs 12 residues. Trimming removed 3 bases from V and 5 bases from J, with 5 bases in between. The CDR3 loop is CASSFSHQPQHF. CDR3 nucleotide sequence: TGTGCCAGCAGTTTTAGTCATCAGCCCCAGCATTTT.